This section outlines one TCR beta chain sequence together with its context. Its target is not known. Libraries of TCR beta came from quantitative 5'-RACE with molecular barcodes. TCRdb re-called the 5' RACE reads with MiXCR, one entry per CDR3 protein. The sample includes around 770,000 distinct CDR3 sequences, about 10% of them seen just once. This specimen belongs to a study of CD8 T cells in ankylosing spondylitis. This CDR3 contains 15 residues. After removal of 6 bases from V and 6 bases from J, the junction contained 13 bases not matched to a gene. Germline V gives CDR1 DFQATT, CDR2 SNEGSKA (reference sequence). Study-level findings and limits: Matched synovial fluid from ankylosing spondylitis patients was reported to be enriched for disease-linked clones. A motif in TCR beta, a set of 8 or 9 highly homologous variants, appeared characteristic of ankylosing spondylitis blood. Disease-linked clones displayed a CD8+ phenotype and appeared relatively rarely in peripheral blood. There were earlier reports of some motif variants in reactive arthritis synovial fluid and blood.

The clonotype comes from a male donor with ankylosing spondylitis. The genes are TRBV20-1 and TRBJ2-1; 8 nucleotides line up with TRBD2. Sequenced: blood, either unsorted or a sorted T cell fraction (not recorded which). The CDR3 protein is CSATGRATLGNEQFF. Written as DNA, the CDR3 is TGCAGTGCGACCGGGAGGGCTACCTTGGGCAATGAGCAGTTCTTC.